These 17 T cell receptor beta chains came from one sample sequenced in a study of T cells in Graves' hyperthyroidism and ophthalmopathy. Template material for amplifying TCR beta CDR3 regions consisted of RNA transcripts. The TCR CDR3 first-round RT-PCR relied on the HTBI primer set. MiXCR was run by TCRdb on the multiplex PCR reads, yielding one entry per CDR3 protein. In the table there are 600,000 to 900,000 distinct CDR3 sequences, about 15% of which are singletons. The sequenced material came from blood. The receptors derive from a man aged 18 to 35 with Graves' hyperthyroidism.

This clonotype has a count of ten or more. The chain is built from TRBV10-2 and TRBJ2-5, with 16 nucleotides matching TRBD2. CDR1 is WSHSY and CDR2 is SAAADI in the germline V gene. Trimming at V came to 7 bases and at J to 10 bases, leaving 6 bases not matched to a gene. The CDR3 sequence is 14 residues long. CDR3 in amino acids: CASKVGTSGGVQYF. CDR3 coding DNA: TGCGCCAGCAAAGTCGGGACTAGCGGGGGGGTCCAGTACTTC.

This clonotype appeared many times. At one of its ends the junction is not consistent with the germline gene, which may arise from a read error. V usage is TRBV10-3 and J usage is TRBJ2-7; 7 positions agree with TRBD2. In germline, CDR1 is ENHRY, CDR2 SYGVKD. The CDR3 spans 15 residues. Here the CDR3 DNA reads TGTGCCATCTTTTTCCGGCGGGAGACCTCCAACGAGCAGTACTTC. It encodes CAIFFRRETSNEQYF.

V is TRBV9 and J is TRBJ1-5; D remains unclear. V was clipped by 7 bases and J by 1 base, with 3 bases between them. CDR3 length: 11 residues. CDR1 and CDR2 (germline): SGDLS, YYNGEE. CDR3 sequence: CASGSNQPQHF. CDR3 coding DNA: TGTGCCAGCGGGAGCAATCAGCCCCAGCATTTT.

The DNA of the CDR3 is TGTGCCAGCAGCGACCTGACAGGGCCAATAAAAACTAATGAAAAACTGTTTTTT. The encoded protein is CASSDLTGPIKTNEKLFF. The chain uses TRBV5-5 and TRBJ1-4; 7 nucleotides agree with TRBD1. Per germline, CDR1 SGHKS and CDR2 YYEKEE (reference sequence). Trimming cost V 4 bases and J 1 base; bases outside gene matches: 13. This CDR3 is built from 18 residues.

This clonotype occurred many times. As DNA, the CDR3 is TGTGCCTGGAGTAGCCAGGGGAGGAACACTGAAGCTTTCTTT. Amino acids: CAWSSQGRNTEAFF. The rearrangement links TRBV30 to TRBJ1-1, with D possibly TRBD1 on 6 matching bases. The V gene lost 2 bases and the J gene lost 1 base, with 11 bases spanning the gap. In germline, CDR1 is GTSNPN, CDR2 SVGIG (reference sequence). The CDR3 runs to 14 residues.

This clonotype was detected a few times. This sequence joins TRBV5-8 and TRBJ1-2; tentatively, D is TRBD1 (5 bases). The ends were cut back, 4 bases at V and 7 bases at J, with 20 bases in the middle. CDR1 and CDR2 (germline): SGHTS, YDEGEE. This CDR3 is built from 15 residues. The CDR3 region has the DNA TGTGCCAGCAGCCCTCCGGGACGGGCCCTTTCTGGCTACACCTTC. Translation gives CASSPPGRALSGYTF.

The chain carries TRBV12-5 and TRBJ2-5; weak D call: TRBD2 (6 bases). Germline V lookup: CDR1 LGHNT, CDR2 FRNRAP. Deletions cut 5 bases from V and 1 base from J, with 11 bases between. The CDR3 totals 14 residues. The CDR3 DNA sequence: TGTGCTAGTGGTCAGGCGGGAATCCAAGAGACCCAGTACTTC. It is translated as CASGQAGIQETQYF.

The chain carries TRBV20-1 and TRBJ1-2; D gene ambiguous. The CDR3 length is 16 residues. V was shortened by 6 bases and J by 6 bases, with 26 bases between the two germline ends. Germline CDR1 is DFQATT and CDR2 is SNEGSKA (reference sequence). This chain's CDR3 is CSAPLADGPLVDGYTF. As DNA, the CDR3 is TGCAGTGCCCCCCTGGCTGATGGTCCCCTGGTCGATGGCTACACCTTC.

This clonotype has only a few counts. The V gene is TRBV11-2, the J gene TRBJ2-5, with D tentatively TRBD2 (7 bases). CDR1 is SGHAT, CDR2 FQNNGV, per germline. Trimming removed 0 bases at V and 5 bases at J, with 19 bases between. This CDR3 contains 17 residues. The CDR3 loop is CASSLDRQRGRGETQYF. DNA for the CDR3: TGTGCCAGCAGCTTAGATCGCCAGCGGGGTAGGGGGGAGACCCAGTACTTC.

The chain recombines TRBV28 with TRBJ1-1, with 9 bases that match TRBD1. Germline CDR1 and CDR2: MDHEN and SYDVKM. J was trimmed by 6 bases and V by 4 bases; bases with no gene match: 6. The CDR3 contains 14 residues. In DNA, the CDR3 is TGTGCCAGCAGTTGGAGGACAGGGGATGCTGAAGCTTTCTTT. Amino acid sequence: CASSWRTGDAEAFF.

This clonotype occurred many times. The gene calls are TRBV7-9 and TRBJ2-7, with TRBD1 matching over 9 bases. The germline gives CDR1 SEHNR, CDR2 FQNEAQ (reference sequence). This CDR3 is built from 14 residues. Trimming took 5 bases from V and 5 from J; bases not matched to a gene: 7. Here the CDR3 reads CASSAQGAPNEQYF. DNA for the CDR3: TGTGCCAGCAGCGCACAGGGGGCGCCGAACGAGCAGTACTTC. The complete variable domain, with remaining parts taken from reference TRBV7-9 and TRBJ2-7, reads DTGVSQNPRHKITKRGQNVTFRCDPISEHNRLYWYRQTLGQGPEFLTYFQNEAQLEKSRLLSDRFSAERPKGSFSTLEIQRTEQGDSAMYLCASSAQGAPNEQYFGPGTRLTVT.

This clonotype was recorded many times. CDR3 residues: CASSFRLAGGFVGETQYF. CDR3 DNA sequence: TGTGCCAGCAGCTTTCGACTAGCGGGAGGTTTCGTCGGGGAGACCCAGTACTTC. The chain links TRBV7-8 to TRBJ2-5, with 13 bases aligning to TRBD2. The J segment lost 5 bases and the V segment lost 3 bases, leaving 12 bases of the junction unmatched. CDR1 is SGHVS and CDR2 is FQNEAQ in the germline V gene. This CDR3 contains 18 residues.

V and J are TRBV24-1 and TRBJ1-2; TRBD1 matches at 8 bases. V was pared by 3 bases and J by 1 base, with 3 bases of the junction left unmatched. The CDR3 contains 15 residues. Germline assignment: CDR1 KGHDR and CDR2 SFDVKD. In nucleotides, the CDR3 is TGTGCCACCAGTGATGGGACAGGCCTTAACTATGGCTACACCTTC. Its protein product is CATSDGTGLNYGYTF.

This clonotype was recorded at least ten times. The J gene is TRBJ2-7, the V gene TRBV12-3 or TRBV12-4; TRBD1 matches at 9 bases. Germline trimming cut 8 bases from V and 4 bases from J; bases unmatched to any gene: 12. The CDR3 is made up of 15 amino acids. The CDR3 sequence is CASGPQGALGYEQYF. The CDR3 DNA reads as TGTGCCAGCGGTCCACAGGGGGCGCTGGGTTACGAGCAGTACTTC.

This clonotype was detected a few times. The CDR3 bases are TGTGCCACCAGTGACCCGGGACAGGGCTACGAGCAGTACTTC. This encodes CATSDPGQGYEQYF. The chain couples TRBV24-1 to TRBJ2-7, with 9 bases lining up with TRBD1. J lost 3 bases, V lost 4 bases, and 3 bases had no gene match. Germline V gene sequence: CDR1 KGHDR, CDR2 SFDVKD. The CDR3 has 14 residues.

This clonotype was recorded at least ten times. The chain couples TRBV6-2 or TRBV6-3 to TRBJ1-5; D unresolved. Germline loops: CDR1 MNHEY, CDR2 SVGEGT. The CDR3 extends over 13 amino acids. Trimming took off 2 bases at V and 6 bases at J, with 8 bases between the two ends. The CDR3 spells CASSYRLGQPQHF. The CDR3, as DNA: TGTGCCAGCAGTTACCGCCTTGGTCAGCCCCAGCATTTT.

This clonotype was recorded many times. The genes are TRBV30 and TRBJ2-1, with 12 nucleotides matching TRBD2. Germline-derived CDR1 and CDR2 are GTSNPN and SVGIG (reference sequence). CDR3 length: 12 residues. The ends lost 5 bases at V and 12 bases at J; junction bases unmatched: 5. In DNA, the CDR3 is TGTGCCTGGGGGACTAGCGGGTTCGGGCAGTTCTTC. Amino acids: CAWGTSGFGQFF. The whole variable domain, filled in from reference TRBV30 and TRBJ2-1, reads SQTIHQWPATLVQPVGSPLSLECTVEGTSNPNLYWYRQAAGRGLQLLFYSVGIGQISSEVPQNLSASRPQDRQFILSSKKLLLSDSGFYLCAWGTSGFGQFFGPGTRLTVL.